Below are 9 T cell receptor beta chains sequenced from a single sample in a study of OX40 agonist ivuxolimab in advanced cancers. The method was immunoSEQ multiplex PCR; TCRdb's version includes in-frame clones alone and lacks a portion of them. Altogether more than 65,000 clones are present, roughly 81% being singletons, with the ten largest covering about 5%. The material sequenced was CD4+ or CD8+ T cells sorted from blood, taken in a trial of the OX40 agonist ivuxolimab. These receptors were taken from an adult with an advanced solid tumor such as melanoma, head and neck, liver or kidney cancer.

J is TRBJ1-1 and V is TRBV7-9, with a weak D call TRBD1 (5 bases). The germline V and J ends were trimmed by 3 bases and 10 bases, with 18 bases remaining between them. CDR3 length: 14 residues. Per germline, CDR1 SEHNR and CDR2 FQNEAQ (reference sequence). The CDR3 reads CASSFLSGTPTAFF. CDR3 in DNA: TGTGCCAGCAGCTTTCTCTCAGGGACCCCTACAGCTTTCTTT.

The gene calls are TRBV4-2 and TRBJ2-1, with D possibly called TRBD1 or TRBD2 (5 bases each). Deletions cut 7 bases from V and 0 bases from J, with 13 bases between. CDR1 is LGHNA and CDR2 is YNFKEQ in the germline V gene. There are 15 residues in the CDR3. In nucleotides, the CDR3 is TGTGCCAGCACTTGGGGGAGCAGCTCCTACAATGAGCAGTTCTTC. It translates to CASTWGSSSYNEQFF.

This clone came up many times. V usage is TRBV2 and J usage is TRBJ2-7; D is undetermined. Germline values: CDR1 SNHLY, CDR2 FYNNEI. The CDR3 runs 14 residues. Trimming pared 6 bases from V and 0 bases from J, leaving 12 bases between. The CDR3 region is CASSGDSASYEQYF. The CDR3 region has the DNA TGTGCCAGCAGCGGAGACTCGGCCTCCTACGAGCAGTACTTC.

The CDR3 is CASSQVAGVSDTQYF. The CDR3 DNA is TGTGCCAGCAGCCAAGTAGCGGGGGTATCTGATACGCAGTATTTT. The chain couples TRBV4-2 to TRBJ2-3; 9 bases match TRBD2. The CDR3 extends over 15 amino acids. Germline V gives CDR1 LGHNA, CDR2 YNFKEQ. The V and J ends lost 1 base and 6 bases, in that order; junction bases with no gene match: 5.

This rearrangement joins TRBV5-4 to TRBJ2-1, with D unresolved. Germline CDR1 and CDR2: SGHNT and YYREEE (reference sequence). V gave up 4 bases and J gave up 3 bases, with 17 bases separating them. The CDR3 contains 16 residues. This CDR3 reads CASSQAQVNRYNEQFF. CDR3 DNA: TGTGCCAGCAGCCAAGCGCAGGTGAATCGCTACAATGAGCAGTTCTTC.

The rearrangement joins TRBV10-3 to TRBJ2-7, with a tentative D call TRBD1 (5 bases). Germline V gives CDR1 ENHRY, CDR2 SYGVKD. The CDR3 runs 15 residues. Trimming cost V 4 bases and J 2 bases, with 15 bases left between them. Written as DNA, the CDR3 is TGTGCCATCAGTGGGGGCCAAAGCGCTACCTACGAGCAGTACTTC. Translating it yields CAISGGQSATYEQYF.

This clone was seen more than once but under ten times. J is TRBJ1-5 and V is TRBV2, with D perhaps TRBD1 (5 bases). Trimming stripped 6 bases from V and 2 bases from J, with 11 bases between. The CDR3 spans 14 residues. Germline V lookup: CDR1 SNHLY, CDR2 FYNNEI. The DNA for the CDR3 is TGTGCCAGCAGCGACGGGGCTCGCAATCAGCCCCAGCATTTT. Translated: CASSDGARNQPQHF.

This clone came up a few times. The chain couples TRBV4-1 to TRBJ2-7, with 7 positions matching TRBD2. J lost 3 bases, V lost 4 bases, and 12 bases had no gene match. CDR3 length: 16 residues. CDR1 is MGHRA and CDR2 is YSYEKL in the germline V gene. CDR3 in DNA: TGCGCCAGCAGCCCAATGGGGAGGGAATTCATCTACGAGCAGTACTTC. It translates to CASSPMGREFIYEQYF.

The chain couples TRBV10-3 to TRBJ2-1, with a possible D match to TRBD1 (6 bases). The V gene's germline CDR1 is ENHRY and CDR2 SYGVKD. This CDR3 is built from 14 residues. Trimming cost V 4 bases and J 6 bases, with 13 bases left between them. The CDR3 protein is CAISGGLGINEQFF. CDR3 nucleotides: TGTGCCATCAGTGGGGGGCTTGGGATCAATGAGCAGTTCTTC.